What follows describes a single TCR beta chain. The data stem from a study of regulatory T cells in long-lasting Graves disease. The authors built TCR beta libraries using iRepertoire HTBI primers and Arm-PCR of CDR3 regions. MiXCR was run by TCRdb on the multiplex PCR reads, yielding one entry per CDR3 protein. The sample has 200,000 to 250,000 distinct CDR3 sequences; roughly a fifth are singletons. The time point was: newly diagnosed GD, antithyroid drugs for less than 3 months. From PBMCs, RNA was extracted and then used to make the TCR library. Trimming pared 6 bases from V and 5 bases from J, leaving 16 bases between. Germline values: CDR1 MDHEN, CDR2 SYDVKM. The CDR3 covers 14 residues. This same sample was also part of a study on T cells in Graves' hyperthyroidism and ophthalmopathy. As that study records: HTBI primers were used for first-round RT-PCR of the TCR CDR3. Blood samples included most of the expanded thyroid clonotypes exceeding 0.001. The model's output predicted ophthalmopathy at a median of approximately 6.5 months prior to onset.

The J gene is TRBJ1-1, the V gene TRBV28; maybe TRBD1 (6 bases). The source of this sequence is a woman aged 30 to 39 with Graves disease. This material consisted of peripheral blood mononuclear cells (PBMCs), taken at new diagnosis, from a patient treated with antithyroid drugs. CDR3 in amino acids: CASRAQGPRTEAFF. The CDR3 coding sequence is TGTGCCAGCAGGGCACAGGGTCCGAGGACTGAAGCTTTCTTT. Full variable domain (outside the CDR3, taken from reference TRBV28 and TRBJ1-1): DVKVTQSSRYLVKRTGEKVFLECVQDMDHENMFWYRQDPGLGLRLIYFSYDVKMKEKGDIPEGYSVSREKKERFSLILESASTNQTSMYLCASRAQGPRTEAFFGQGTRLTVV.